Here is one T cell receptor (beta chain) with its context. The record originates from a study of cytomegalovirus exposure and HLA in healthy donors. This CDR3 region has 14 residues. Germline CDR1 is ENHRY and CDR2 is SYGVKD. The V segment lost 4 bases and the J segment 4 bases; nucleotides outside the gene matches: 5. PCR employed 60 Vbeta and 13 Jbeta primers. Here immunoSEQ multiplex PCR was the method, and the copy in TCRdb shows in-frame clones only, minus some. Found here are around 150,000 clones, around 79% of them singletons; the top ten hold around 0.98%. Sequenced material: PBMCs. The TCR was taken from a woman in her forties or fifties in good health and CMV-seropositive. The V call is TRBV10-3, the J call TRBJ2-7, with TRBD2 matching 9 bases. The CDR3 DNA follows: TGTGCCATCAGTGCGACTAGCGGAGAGTACGAGCAGTACTTC. Its protein is CAISATSGEYEQYF.